The following is a T cell receptor (beta chain) sequence with its context. The target antigen is unknown. Expressed TCRB transcripts were sequenced, since all the RNA that had been isolated was reverse transcribed. Mean read depth for naive, central memory and regulatory T cell samples was approximately 3.57 million reads. Only in-frame clones appear in the TCRdb table, and some are missing; sequencing was by immunoSEQ multiplex PCR. In the table there are about 270,000 clones, 14% of which are singletons. The data stem from a study of beta chain features in type 1 diabetes. Study conclusions and caveats: TCRB CDR3s from Type 1 diabetes patients were moderately but significantly shorter in all four CD4+ subsets.

Germline CDR1 reads SGHRS; CDR2 reads YFSETQ. The V and J ends lost 3 bases and 3 bases respectively, with 13 bases between them. There are 14 residues in the CDR3. This TCR was sampled from a man aged 30 to 39 with type 1 diabetes. The sequenced sample was naive CD4+ T cells from blood. The gene calls are TRBV5-1 and TRBJ2-7, with a tentative D call TRBD2 (6 bases). The CDR3 loop is CASSSPDGSYEQYF. The DNA of the CDR3 is TGCGCCAGCAGCTCGCCGGACGGGAGCTACGAGCAGTACTTC.